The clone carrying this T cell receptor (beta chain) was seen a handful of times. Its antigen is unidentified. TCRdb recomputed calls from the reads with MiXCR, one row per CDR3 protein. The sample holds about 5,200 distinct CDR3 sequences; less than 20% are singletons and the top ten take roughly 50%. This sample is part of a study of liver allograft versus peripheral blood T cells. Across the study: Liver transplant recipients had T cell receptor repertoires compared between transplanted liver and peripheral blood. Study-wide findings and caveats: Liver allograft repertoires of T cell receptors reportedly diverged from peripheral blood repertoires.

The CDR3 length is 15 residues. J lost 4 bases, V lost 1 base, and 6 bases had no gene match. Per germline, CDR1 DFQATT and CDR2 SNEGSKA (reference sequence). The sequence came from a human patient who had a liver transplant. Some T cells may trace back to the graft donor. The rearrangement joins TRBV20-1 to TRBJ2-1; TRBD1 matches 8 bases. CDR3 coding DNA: TGCAGTGCTAGAGGGGGGACAGGACCTTACAATGAGCAGTTCTTC. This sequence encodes CSARGGTGPYNEQFF.